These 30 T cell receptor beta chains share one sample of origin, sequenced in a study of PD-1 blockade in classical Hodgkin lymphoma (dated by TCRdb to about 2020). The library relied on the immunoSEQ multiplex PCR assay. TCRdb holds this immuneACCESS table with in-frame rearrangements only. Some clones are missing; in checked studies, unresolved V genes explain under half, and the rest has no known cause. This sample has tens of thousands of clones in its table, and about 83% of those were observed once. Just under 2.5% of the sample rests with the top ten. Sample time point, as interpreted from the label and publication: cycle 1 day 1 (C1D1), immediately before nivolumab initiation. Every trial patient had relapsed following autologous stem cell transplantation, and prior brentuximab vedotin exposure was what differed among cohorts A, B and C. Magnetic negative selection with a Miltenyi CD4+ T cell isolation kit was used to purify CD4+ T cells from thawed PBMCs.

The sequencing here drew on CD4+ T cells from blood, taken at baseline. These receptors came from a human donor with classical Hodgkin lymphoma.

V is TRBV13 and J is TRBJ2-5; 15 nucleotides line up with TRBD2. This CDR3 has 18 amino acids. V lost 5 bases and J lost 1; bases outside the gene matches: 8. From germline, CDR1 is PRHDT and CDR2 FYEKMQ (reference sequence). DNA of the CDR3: TGTGCCAGCAGCCTGGGACTAGCGGGGGGTTATTTCCAAGAGACCCAGTACTTC. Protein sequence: CASSLGLAGGYFQETQYF. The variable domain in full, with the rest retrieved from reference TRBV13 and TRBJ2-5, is AAGVIQSPRHLIKEKRETATLKCYPIPRHDTVYWYQQGPGQDPQFLISFYEKMQSDKGSIPDRFSAQQFSDYHSELNMSSLELGDSALYFCASSLGLAGGYFQETQYFGPGTRLLVL.

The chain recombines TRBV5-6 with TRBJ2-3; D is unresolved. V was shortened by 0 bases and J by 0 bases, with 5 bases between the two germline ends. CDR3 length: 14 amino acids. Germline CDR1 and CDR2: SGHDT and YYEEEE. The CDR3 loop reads CASSLGWSTDTQYF. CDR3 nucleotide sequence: TGTGCCAGCAGCTTGGGGTGGAGCACAGATACGCAGTATTTT.

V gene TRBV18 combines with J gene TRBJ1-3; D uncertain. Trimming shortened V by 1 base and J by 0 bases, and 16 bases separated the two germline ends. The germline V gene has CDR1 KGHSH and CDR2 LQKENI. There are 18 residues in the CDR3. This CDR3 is CASSPLPKKVYSGNTIYF. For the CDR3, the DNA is TGTGCCAGCTCACCACTACCCAAAAAGGTTTACTCTGGAAACACCATATATTTT.

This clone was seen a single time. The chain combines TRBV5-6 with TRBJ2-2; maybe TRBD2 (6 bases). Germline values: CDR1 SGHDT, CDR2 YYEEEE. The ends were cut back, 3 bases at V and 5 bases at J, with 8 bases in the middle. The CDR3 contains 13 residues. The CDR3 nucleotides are TGTGCCAGCAGCTGGGGGAGGACCGGGGAGCTGTTTTTT. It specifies CASSWGRTGELFF.

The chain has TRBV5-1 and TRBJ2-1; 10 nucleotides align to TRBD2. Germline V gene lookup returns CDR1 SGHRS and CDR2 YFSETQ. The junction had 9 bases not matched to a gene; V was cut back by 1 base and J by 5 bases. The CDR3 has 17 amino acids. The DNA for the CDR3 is TGCGCCAGCAGCTTGACACCCCGGACTAGCGGACACAATGAGCAGTTCTTC. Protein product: CASSLTPRTSGHNEQFF.

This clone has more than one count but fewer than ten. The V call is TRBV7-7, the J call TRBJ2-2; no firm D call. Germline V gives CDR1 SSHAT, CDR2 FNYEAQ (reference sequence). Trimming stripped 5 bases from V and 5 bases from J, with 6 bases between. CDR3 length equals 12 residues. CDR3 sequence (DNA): TGTGCCAGCAGCCCTCTAACCGGGGAGCTGTTTTTT. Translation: CASSPLTGELFF.

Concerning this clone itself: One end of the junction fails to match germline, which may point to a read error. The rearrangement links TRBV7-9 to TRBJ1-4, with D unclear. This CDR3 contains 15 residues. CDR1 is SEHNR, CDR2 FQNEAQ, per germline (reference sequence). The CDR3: CASSLAAAVNEKLFF. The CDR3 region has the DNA TGTGCCAGCAGTTTAGCGGCAGCAGTTAATGAAAAACTGTTTTTT.

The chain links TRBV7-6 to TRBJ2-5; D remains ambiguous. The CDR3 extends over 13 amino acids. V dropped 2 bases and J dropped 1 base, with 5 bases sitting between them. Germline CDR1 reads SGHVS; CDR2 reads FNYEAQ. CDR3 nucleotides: TGTGCCAGCAGCTTACACCCCCAAGAGACCCAGTACTTC. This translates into CASSLHPQETQYF.

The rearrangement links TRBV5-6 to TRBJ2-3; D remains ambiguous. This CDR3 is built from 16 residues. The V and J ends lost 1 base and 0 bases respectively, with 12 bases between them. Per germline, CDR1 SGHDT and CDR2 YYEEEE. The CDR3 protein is CASSLPESTSTDTQYF. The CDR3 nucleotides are TGTGCCAGCAGCTTGCCGGAGTCTACTAGCACAGATACGCAGTATTTT.

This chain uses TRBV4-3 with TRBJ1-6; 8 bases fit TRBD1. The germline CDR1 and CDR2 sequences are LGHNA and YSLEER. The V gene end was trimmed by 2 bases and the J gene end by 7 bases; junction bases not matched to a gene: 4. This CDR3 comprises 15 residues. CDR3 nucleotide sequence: TGCGCCAGCAGCCAATCCGGGACAGGAAATTCACCCCTCCACTTT. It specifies CASSQSGTGNSPLHF.

The CDR3: CASSLGLGQQAITDTQYF. DNA of the CDR3: TGTGCCAGCAGCTTAGGGCTTGGACAGCAGGCTATCACAGATACGCAGTATTTT. V usage is TRBV7-9 and J usage is TRBJ2-3, with a weak D call TRBD1 (6 bases). Germline-derived CDR1 and CDR2 are SEHNR and FQNEAQ (reference sequence). Trimming cost V 1 base and J 2 bases, with 19 bases left between them. The CDR3 has 18 residues.

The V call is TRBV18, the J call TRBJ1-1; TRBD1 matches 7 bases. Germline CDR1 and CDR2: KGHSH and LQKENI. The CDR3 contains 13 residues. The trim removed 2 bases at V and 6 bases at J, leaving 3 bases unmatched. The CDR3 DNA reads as TGTGCCAGCTCACCAACCCAGGGGGCTGAAGCTTTCTTT. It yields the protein CASSPTQGAEAFF. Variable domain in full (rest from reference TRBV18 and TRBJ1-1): NAGVMQNPRHLVRRRGQEARLRCSPMKGHSHVYWYRQLPEEGLKFMVYLQKENIIDESGMPKERFSAEFPKEGPSILRIQQVVRGDSAAYFCASSPTQGAEAFFGQGTRLTVV.

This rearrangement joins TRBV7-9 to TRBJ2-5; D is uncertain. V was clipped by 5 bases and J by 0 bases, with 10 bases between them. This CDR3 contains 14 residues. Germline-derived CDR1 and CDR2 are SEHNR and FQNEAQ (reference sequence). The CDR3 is CASSRTLYQETQYF. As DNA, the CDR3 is TGTGCCAGCAGCCGTACCCTGTACCAAGAGACCCAGTACTTC.

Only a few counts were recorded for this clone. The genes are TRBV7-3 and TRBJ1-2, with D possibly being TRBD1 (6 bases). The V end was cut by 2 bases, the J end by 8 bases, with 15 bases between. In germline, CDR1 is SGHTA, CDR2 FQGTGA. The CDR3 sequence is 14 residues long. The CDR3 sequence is CASSLGTGSGGYTF. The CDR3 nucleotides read TGTGCCAGCAGCTTAGGAACAGGGTCAGGCGGCTACACCTTC.

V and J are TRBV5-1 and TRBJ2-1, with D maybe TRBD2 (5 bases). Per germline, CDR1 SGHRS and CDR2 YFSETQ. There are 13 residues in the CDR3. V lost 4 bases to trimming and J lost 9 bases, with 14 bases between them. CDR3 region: CASSGTGRGEQFF. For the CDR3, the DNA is TGCGCCAGCAGCGGAACCGGCCGGGGTGAGCAGTTCTTC.

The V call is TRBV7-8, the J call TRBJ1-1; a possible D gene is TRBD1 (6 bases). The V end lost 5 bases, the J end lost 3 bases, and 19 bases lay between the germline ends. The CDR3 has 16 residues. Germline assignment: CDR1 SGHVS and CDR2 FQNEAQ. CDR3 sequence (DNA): TGTGCCAGCAGCACTCGATACAGGGCGGTGGACACTGAAGCTTTCTTT. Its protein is CASSTRYRAVDTEAFF. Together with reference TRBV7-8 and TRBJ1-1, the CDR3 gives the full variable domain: GAGVSQSPRYKVAKRGQDVALRCDPISGHVSLFWYQQALGQGPEFLTYFQNEAQLDKSGLPSDRFFAERPEGSVSTLKIQRTQQEDSAVYLCASSTRYRAVDTEAFFGQGTRLTVV.

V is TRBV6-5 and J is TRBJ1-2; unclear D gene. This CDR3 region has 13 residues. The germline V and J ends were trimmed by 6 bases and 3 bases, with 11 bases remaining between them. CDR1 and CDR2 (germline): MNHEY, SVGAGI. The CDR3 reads CASRPGIYYGYTF. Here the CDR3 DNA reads TGTGCCAGCAGACCCGGAATCTACTATGGCTACACCTTC.

The CDR3 reads CASSLTSSFNEQFF. DNA for the CDR3: TGCGCCAGCAGCTTGACTAGCAGTTTCAATGAGCAGTTCTTC. The chain links TRBV5-1 to TRBJ2-1; perhaps TRBD2 as D (6 bases). CDR1 and CDR2 (germline): SGHRS, YFSETQ. The CDR3 consists of 14 residues. V was clipped by 1 base and J by 6 bases, with 11 bases between them.

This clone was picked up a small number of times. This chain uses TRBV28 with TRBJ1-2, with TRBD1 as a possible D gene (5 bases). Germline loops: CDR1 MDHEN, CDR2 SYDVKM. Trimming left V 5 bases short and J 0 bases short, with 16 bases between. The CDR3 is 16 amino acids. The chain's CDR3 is CASSLHPDISNYGYTF. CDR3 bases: TGTGCCAGCAGTCTCCACCCGGACATCTCTAACTATGGCTACACCTTC.

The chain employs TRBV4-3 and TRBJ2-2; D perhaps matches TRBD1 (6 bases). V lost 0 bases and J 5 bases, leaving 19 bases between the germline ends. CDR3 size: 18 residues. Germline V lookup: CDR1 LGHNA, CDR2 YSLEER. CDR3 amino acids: CASSQEAYETGQTGELFF. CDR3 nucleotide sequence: TGCGCCAGCAGCCAAGAGGCTTATGAGACAGGTCAAACCGGGGAGCTGTTTTTT.

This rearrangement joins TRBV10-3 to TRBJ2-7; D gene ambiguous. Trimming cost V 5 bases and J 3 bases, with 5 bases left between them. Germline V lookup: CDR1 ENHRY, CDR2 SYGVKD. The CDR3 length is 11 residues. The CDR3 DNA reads TGTGCCATCAGTATTGGCTACGAGCAGTACTTC. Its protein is CAISIGYEQYF.

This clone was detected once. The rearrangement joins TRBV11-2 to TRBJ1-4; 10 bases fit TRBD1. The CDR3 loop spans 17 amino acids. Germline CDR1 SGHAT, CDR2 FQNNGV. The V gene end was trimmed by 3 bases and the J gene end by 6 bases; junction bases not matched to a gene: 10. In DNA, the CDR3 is TGTGCCAGCAGCTTCGCCCCCCCCGGGACAGGGGATGAAAAACTGTTTTTT. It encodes CASSFAPPGTGDEKLFF.

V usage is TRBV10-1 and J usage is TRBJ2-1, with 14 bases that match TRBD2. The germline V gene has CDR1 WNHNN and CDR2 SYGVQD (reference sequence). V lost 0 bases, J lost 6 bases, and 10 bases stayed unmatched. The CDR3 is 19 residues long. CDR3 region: CASSESSVTSGGDSNEQFF. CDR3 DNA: TGCGCCAGCAGTGAGTCCAGTGTGACTAGCGGGGGGGACTCCAATGAGCAGTTCTTC.

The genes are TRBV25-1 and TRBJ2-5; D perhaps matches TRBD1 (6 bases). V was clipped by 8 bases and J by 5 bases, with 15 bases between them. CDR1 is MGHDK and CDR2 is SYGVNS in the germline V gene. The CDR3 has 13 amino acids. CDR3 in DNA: TGTGCCAGCCATGGGGGACACGGGGAGACCCAGTACTTC. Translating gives CASHGGHGETQYF.

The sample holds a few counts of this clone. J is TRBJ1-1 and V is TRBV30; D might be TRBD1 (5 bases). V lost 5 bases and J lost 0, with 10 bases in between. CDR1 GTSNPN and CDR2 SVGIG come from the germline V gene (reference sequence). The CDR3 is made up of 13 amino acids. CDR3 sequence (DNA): TGTGCCTGGTCACAGGCTCTGAACACTGAAGCTTTCTTT. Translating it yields CAWSQALNTEAFF.

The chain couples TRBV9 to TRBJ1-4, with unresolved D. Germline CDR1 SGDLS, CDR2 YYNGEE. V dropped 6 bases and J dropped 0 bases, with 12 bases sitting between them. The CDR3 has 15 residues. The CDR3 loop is CASTFRGTTNEKLFF. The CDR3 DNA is TGTGCCAGCACCTTCCGTGGCACAACTAATGAAAAACTGTTTTTT.

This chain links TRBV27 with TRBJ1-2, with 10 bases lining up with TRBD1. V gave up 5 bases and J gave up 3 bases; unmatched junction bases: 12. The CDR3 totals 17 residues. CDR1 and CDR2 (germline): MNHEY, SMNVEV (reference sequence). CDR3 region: CASSLRDRGLEHYGYTF. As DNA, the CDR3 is TGTGCCAGCAGTCTCCGGGACAGGGGACTTGAGCACTATGGCTACACCTTC.

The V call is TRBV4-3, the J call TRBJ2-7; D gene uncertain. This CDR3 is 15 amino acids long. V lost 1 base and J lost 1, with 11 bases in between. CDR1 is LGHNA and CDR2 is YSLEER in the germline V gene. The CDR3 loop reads CASSQGPGPSYEQYF. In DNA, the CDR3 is TGCGCCAGCAGCCAAGGGCCCGGGCCTTCCTACGAGCAGTACTTC.

This chain's CDR3 is CASSLLGGNYEQYF. The CDR3 region has the DNA TGTGCCAGCAGTTTATTAGGAGGGAACTACGAGCAGTACTTC. The chain couples TRBV27 to TRBJ2-7, with D perhaps matching TRBD2 (6 bases). Looked up from germline, CDR1 is MNHEY and CDR2 is SMNVEV (reference sequence). V was trimmed by 1 base and J by 3 bases, leaving 10 bases between them. The CDR3 totals 14 residues.

The CDR3, as DNA: TGTGCCAGCAGTGTAATGGTAACCGGGGAGCTGTTTTTT. Its translation is CASSVMVTGELFF. The V gene is TRBV6-1, the J gene TRBJ2-2; D unclear. With 4 bases removed from V and 5 bases from J, the gap between germline ends came to 8 bases. The CDR3 loop spans 13 amino acids. Germline V lookup: CDR1 MNHNS, CDR2 SASEGT.